A selection of T cell receptor beta chains follows, all from one sample in a study of blood T cell repertoires in COVID-19. Assay: immunoSEQ multiplex PCR; the TCRdb copy retains only in-frame clones and omits some. The sample comprises more than 150,000 clones, roughly 81% of which are singletons, and more than 10% rests with the top ten. Sequencing was performed on peripheral blood. The receptors were gathered from a woman older than 75 with COVID-19, enrolled during active disease. Each CDR3 is given with its conserved first and last residue. A D gene is named only where the DNA matches it firmly. Where a row states a size, it is once, few, many or the class of an expanded clone; other rows omit it.

D	V	size	J	DNA	CDR3
NA	TRBV13	NA	TRBJ1-2	TGTGCCAGCAGGCGGGCCGTCGAGGCTCACTATGGCTACACCTTC	CASRRAVEAHYGYTF
NA	TRBV7-8	NA	TRBJ1-1	TGTGCCAGCAGCTTTGGGGAGATGAGGAACACTGAAGCTTTCTTT	CASSFGEMRNTEAFF
NA	TRBV7-2	NA	TRBJ1-2	TGTGCCAGCAGCTTAACCTCGACTGCCGTCTATGGCTACACCTTC	CASSLTSTAVYGYTF
NA	TRBV7-8	NA	TRBJ2-7	TGTGCCAGCAGCCAAAACTTCGAGCAGTACTTC	CASSQNFEQYF
NA	TRBV5-1	NA	TRBJ1-1	TGCGCCAGCAGCCCTCTTTGGACAGAGAACACTGAAGCTTTCTTT	CASSPLWTENTEAFF
NA	TRBV28	NA	TRBJ2-3	TGTGCCAGCAGTCGGGTGGGAGTGCCCGAAGATACGCAGTATTTT	CASSRVGVPEDTQYF
TRBD2	TRBV25-1	NA	TRBJ2-1	TGTGCCAGCTCCTGGACTAGCGGGTCGAGCTCCTACAATGAGCAGTTCTTC	CASSWTSGSSSYNEQFF
TRBD2	TRBV10-3	NA	TRBJ2-7	TGTGCCATCAGTGAGGCGACTAGCGGGAGGGCCTACGAGCAGTACTTC	CAISEATSGRAYEQYF
NA	TRBV3-1/TRBV3-2	NA	TRBJ2-5	TGTGCCAGCAGCCAAGACCTGGCCCCGTTCGATTGGACCCAGTACTTC	CASSQDLAPFDWTQYF
TRBD2	TRBV18	once	TRBJ2-7	TGTGCCAGCTCACCGGGGACTAGCGGGAGTGGGGACGAGCAGTACTTC	CASSPGTSGSGDEQYF
TRBD2	TRBV6-5	NA	TRBJ2-7	TGTGCCAGCAGTTACTGGGGGGAGGGAGACTACGAGCAGTACTTC	CASSYWGEGDYEQYF
NA	TRBV5-1	NA	TRBJ2-1	TGCGCCAGCAGCGATACAGTTAACCCCTACAATGAGCAGTTCTTC	CASSDTVNPYNEQFF
TRBD1	TRBV19	NA	TRBJ1-5	TGTGCCAGTAGTCGACAGGGTTTGAGCAATCAGCCCCAGCATTTT	CASSRQGLSNQPQHF
NA	TRBV7-9	NA	TRBJ1-1	TGTGCCAGCAGCTTATGGGCGGGCATGAACACTGAAGCTTTCTTT	CASSLWAGMNTEAFF
NA	TRBV28	few	TRBJ1-1	TGTGCCAGCAGTACAGGACAGAGGACTCTGAACACTGAAGCTTTCTTT	CASSTGQRTLNTEAFF
NA	TRBV27	NA	TRBJ2-7	TGTGCCAGCAGTTTCGGGAGCAGTATCTACGAGCAGTACTTC	CASSFGSSIYEQYF
TRBD1	TRBV20-1	NA	TRBJ1-2	TGCAGTGCTTCTAACAGGGGAGGCTACACCTTC	CSASNRGGYTF
NA	TRBV4-1	NA	TRBJ1-2	TGCGCCAGCAGCCAAGATCAGTCTTTAATCGTTTTCAGAAGAAACTATGGCTACACCTTC	CASSQDQSLIVFRRNYGYTF
TRBD1	TRBV29-1	NA	TRBJ1-1	TGCAGCGTAGGACAGGCCTCACACTCTGAAGCTTTCTTT	CSVGQASHSEAFF
NA	TRBV21-1	NA	TRBJ1-5	TGTGCCAGCAGCAAAGTGTGCGGGGAGTTCAATCAGCCCCAGCATTTT	CASSKVCGEFNQPQHF
NA	TRBV6-1	NA	TRBJ2-3	TGTGCCAGCAGTGAGCTTACTAGCACAGATACGCAGTATTTT	CASSELTSTDTQYF
NA	TRBV18	NA	TRBJ1-3	TGTGCCAGCTCACCACTCCAACACATAGGAAACACCATATATTTT	CASSPLQHIGNTIYF